This entry lists 23 T cell receptor beta chains sequenced from one sample in a study of blood T cell repertoires in COVID-19. Some clones are missing from TCRdb's copy, which holds only in-frame ones; the method was immunoSEQ multiplex PCR. The table records about 250,000 clones, about 88% of them present only once. Sequenced input: PBMCs or T cells enriched from blood (not recorded which). The receptor source for this set is a woman between 50 and 59 years old who had recovered from COVID-19.

The sample holds one count of this clone. The V call is TRBV7-2, the J call TRBJ2-4; 11 bases agree with TRBD1. V lost 1 base and J lost 4; bases outside the gene matches: 3. The CDR3 length is 16 residues. Germline V gene lookup returns CDR1 SGHTA and CDR2 FQGNSA. In DNA, the CDR3 is TGTGCCAGCAGCTTAGGGACAGGGGGCGGAAAAAACATTCAGTACTTC. This encodes CASSLGTGGGKNIQYF.

On this clone: The same CDR3 also results from other DNA sequences found in this sample. The CDR3: CASSSQGAGGPYEQYF. Here the CDR3 DNA reads TGTGCCAGCAGCTCCCAGGGAGCGGGAGGGCCCTACGAGCAGTACTTC. The chain employs TRBV7-2 and TRBJ2-7; TRBD2 matches at 10 bases. J lost 2 bases, V lost 4 bases, and 8 bases had no gene match. The CDR3 spans 16 residues. Germline V gene data show CDR1 as SGHTA and CDR2 as FQGNSA.

The V and J genes are TRBV19 and TRBJ2-5, with 11 bases identical to TRBD2. Trimming at V came to 2 bases and at J to 4 bases, leaving 9 bases not matched to a gene. This CDR3 is built from 17 residues. CDR1 is LNHDA, CDR2 SQIVND, per germline (reference sequence). CDR3 nucleotides: TGTGCCAGTAGTATAAGGGGTAGCGGGAGGGTAGGAGAGACCCAGTACTTC. Translating it yields CASSIRGSGRVGETQYF.

V gene TRBV7-9 combines with J gene TRBJ1-2, with D unresolved. The CDR3 has 14 amino acids. The germline V gene has CDR1 SEHNR and CDR2 FQNEAQ (reference sequence). V dropped 1 base and J dropped 4 bases, with 10 bases sitting between them. As DNA, the CDR3 is TGTGCCAGCAGCTTAGGCCCCCAGGTCTATGGCTACACCTTC. This translates into CASSLGPQVYGYTF.

This clone occurred once. The V gene is TRBV27, the J gene TRBJ2-1, with D perhaps TRBD2 (7 bases). Germline assignment: CDR1 MNHEY and CDR2 SMNVEV (reference sequence). Trimming removed 5 bases from V and 4 bases from J, with 33 bases in between. The CDR3 length is 21 residues. The CDR3 sequence is CASSGLVSPRGGVLAYNEQFF. In DNA, the CDR3 is TGTGCCAGCAGTGGACTAGTGAGTCCCCGAGGGGGAGTCCTCGCATACAATGAGCAGTTCTTC.

Only one count was recorded for this clone. The chain joins TRBV2 to TRBJ1-4; 9 bases align to TRBD1. V lost 6 bases and J lost 7; bases outside the gene matches: 9. Germline CDR1 reads SNHLY; CDR2 reads FYNNEI. This CDR3 is built from 15 residues. The DNA of the CDR3 is TGTGCCAGCAGAGGACAGGGGATTGCCGGTGAAAAACTGTTTTTT. It translates to CASRGQGIAGEKLFF.

The J gene is TRBJ1-2, the V gene TRBV19, with 8 bases fitting TRBD1. CDR1 is LNHDA, CDR2 SQIVND, per germline (reference sequence). The CDR3 covers 13 residues. Trimming at V came to 4 bases and at J to 4 bases, leaving 2 bases not matched to a gene. Written as DNA, the CDR3 is TGTGCCAGTAGTAGGACAGGGACCTATGGCTACACCTTC. It codes for CASSRTGTYGYTF.

DNA of the CDR3: TGTGCCAGCAGCCAGCCGCAGGGGCGGATCTTTGAGCAGTACTTC. Its translation: CASSQPQGRIFEQYF. The chain has TRBV7-8 and TRBJ2-7; D may be TRBD1 (6 bases). V shed 5 bases and J shed 7 bases, with 21 bases lying between them. Germline V gives CDR1 SGHVS, CDR2 FQNEAQ. The CDR3 has 15 residues.

In its sample, this clone was seen once. This rearrangement joins TRBV27 to TRBJ1-1; 7 bases line up with TRBD1. From germline, CDR1 is MNHEY and CDR2 SMNVEV (reference sequence). CDR3 size: 13 residues. J was trimmed by 5 bases and V by 6 bases; bases with no gene match: 6. CDR3 sequence: CASRRQGGTEAFF. CDR3 nucleotide sequence: TGTGCCAGCAGACGACAGGGTGGTACTGAAGCTTTCTTT.

The chain uses TRBV7-9 and TRBJ1-5; perhaps TRBD1 as D (5 bases). Looked up from germline, CDR1 is SEHNR and CDR2 is FQNEAQ (reference sequence). V lost 5 bases and J lost 2, with 13 bases in between. This CDR3 contains 15 residues. CDR3 protein: CASSAGGVRNQPQHF. CDR3 in DNA: TGTGCCAGCAGCGCGGGAGGGGTACGCAATCAGCCCCAGCATTTT. Drawing the rest from reference TRBV7-9 and TRBJ1-5, the complete variable domain is DTGVSQNPRHKITKRGQNVTFRCDPISEHNRLYWYRQTLGQGPEFLTYFQNEAQLEKSRLLSDRFSAERPKGSFSTLEIQRTEQGDSAMYLCASSAGGVRNQPQHFGDGTRLSIL.

The chain links TRBV4-1 to TRBJ2-3; 8 nucleotides line up with TRBD2. Germline V gives CDR1 MGHRA, CDR2 YSYEKL. The CDR3 is 16 amino acids. Trimming cost V 5 bases and J 4 bases; bases outside gene matches: 11. The CDR3 DNA reads TGCGCCAGCAGCAAGGGGACTAGTAACGATCCAGATACGCAGTATTTT. Protein product: CASSKGTSNDPDTQYF.

V and J are TRBV6-5 and TRBJ1-6; the match to TRBD1 covers 7 bases. The germline V gene encodes CDR1 MNHEY and CDR2 SVGAGI. V lost 7 bases, J lost 0 bases, and 3 bases stayed unmatched. This CDR3 region has 15 residues. The CDR3 DNA follows: TGTGCCAGCAAAAACAGGGGCTCCTATAATTCACCCCTCCACTTT. Its protein is CASKNRGSYNSPLHF.

The chain links TRBV5-6 to TRBJ1-2, with 9 bases that match TRBD1. Trimming cost V 1 base and J 8 bases; bases outside gene matches: 18. This CDR3 is built from 18 residues. Germline CDR1 SGHDT, CDR2 YYEEEE. The CDR3 here is CASSLTRDRESIIRGYTF. In nucleotides, the CDR3 is TGTGCCAGCAGCTTGACCCGGGACAGGGAGAGTATTATTCGGGGCTACACCTTC. The variable domain in full, with the rest retrieved from reference TRBV5-6 and TRBJ1-2, is DAGVTQSPTHLIKTRGQQVTLRCSPKSGHDTVSWYQQALGQGPQFIFQYYEEEERQRGNFPDRFSGHQFPNYSSELNVNALLLGDSALYLCASSLTRDRESIIRGYTFGSGTRLTVV.

The chain uses TRBV6-5 and TRBJ1-2; D possibly corresponds to TRBD1 (6 bases). V lost 5 bases and J 2 bases, leaving 15 bases between the germline ends. Per germline, CDR1 MNHEY and CDR2 SVGAGI. The CDR3 totals 15 residues. The DNA for the CDR3 is TGTGCCAGCAGTCTAAAACAGGGCGCCAACTATGGCTACACCTTC. The encoded protein is CASSLKQGANYGYTF.

V usage is TRBV6-4 and J usage is TRBJ2-7; possibly TRBD2 for D (5 bases). The CDR3 runs 13 residues. Trimming cost V 8 bases and J 1 base, with 12 bases left between them. Germline V gene lookup returns CDR1 MRHNA and CDR2 SNTAGT. In DNA, the CDR3 is TGTGCCAGCCCCGGACTCGTTTCCTACGAGCAGTACTTC. Translating it yields CASPGLVSYEQYF.

The chain joins TRBV4-1 to TRBJ1-5; D may be TRBD1 (6 bases). The germline gives CDR1 MGHRA, CDR2 YSYEKL. V lost 4 bases and J lost 8, with 12 bases in between. The CDR3 runs 13 residues. The DNA of the CDR3 is TGCGCCAGCAGCCTCCAACAGGGAGAGCCCCAGCATTTT. This translates into CASSLQQGEPQHF.

Concerning this clone: The sample has other DNA sequences that encode this CDR3 too. This chain links TRBV6-5 with TRBJ1-4, with 9 bases lining up with TRBD1. Germline CDR1 is MNHEY and CDR2 is SVGAGI. The CDR3 consists of 14 residues. V trimming: 5 bases; J trimming: 7 bases; junction bases outside the gene matches: 5. DNA of the CDR3: TGTGCCAGCAGTCGACAGGGGGTTGGTGAAAAACTGTTTTTT. Its translation is CASSRQGVGEKLFF.

This rearrangement joins TRBV6-4 to TRBJ1-2; TRBD1 might be the D (5 bases). Germline CDR1 reads MRHNA; CDR2 reads SNTAGT. CDR3 length: 15 amino acids. V was trimmed by 6 bases and J by 1 base, leaving 15 bases between them. The chain's CDR3 is CASSGDRGYNYGYTF. CDR3 DNA sequence: TGTGCCAGCAGCGGCGACAGAGGATATAACTATGGCTACACCTTC.

The CDR3: CASSFAGGGLSGEQFF. The CDR3 DNA follows: TGTGCCAGCAGTTTTGCGGGGGGCGGTCTTTCGGGTGAGCAGTTCTTC. J is TRBJ2-1 and V is TRBV28; TRBD2 agrees at 8 bases. CDR3 length: 16 amino acids. Unmatched junction bases numbered 13, after V lost 3 bases and J lost 9 bases. The germline CDR1 and CDR2 sequences are MDHEN and SYDVKM. Together with reference TRBV28 and TRBJ2-1, the CDR3 gives the full variable domain: DVKVTQSSRYLVKRTGEKVFLECVQDMDHENMFWYRQDPGLGLRLIYFSYDVKMKEKGDIPEGYSVSREKKERFSLILESASTNQTSMYLCASSFAGGGLSGEQFFGPGTRLTVL.

This clone was seen once. The rearrangement links TRBV9 to TRBJ1-6; D is undetermined. The V end lost 1 base, the J end lost 6 bases, and 8 bases lay between the germline ends. CDR3 size: 14 residues. Germline lookup yields CDR1 SGDLS and CDR2 YYNGEE. The CDR3 is CASSVKRANSPLHF. Here the CDR3 DNA reads TGTGCCAGCAGCGTAAAGAGGGCTAATTCACCCCTCCACTTT.

V and J are TRBV11-3 and TRBJ1-1, with 8 bases identical to TRBD1. The CDR3 is made up of 14 amino acids. Germline V gene lookup returns CDR1 SGHNT and CDR2 YENEEA. V trimming: 5 bases; J trimming: 6 bases; junction bases outside the gene matches: 8. The CDR3, as DNA: TGTGCCAGCAGCCGCGGACAGGGCTATTCTGAAGCTTTCTTT. Its translation is CASSRGQGYSEAFF.

V usage is TRBV11-2 and J usage is TRBJ2-3; TRBD1 might be the D (6 bases). The CDR3 loop spans 15 amino acids. Per germline, CDR1 SGHAT and CDR2 FQNNGV. The V end lost 2 bases, the J end lost 2 bases, and 11 bases lay between the germline ends. CDR3: CASSLPTGVTDTQYF. The CDR3 DNA reads as TGTGCCAGCAGCTTACCGACAGGCGTCACAGATACGCAGTATTTT.

The chain joins TRBV10-3 to TRBJ2-5; 11 bases are a match to TRBD1. The CDR3 has 16 amino acids. J gave up 3 bases and V 2 bases, and 5 bases lay outside the gene matches. The germline gives CDR1 ENHRY, CDR2 SYGVKD. The CDR3 reads CAISEGTGGPKETQYF. The CDR3 nucleotides read TGTGCCATCAGTGAGGGGACAGGGGGTCCTAAAGAGACCCAGTACTTC.